The clone carrying this TCR beta chain was counted many times. The data are from a study of identical twins. TCRdb processed the 5' RACE reads anew with MiXCR; each CDR3 protein has one entry. The data show roughly 500,000 distinct CDR3 sequences, 20% to 25% seen once. CDR1 is DFQATT, CDR2 SNEGSKA, per germline (reference sequence). V gave up 1 base and J gave up 0 bases, with 9 bases separating them. The CDR3 contains 14 residues. The sample also formed part of further work on T cells expressing NK-cell markers.

This TCR derives from a woman in her late teens or twenties in good health. Sequenced sample: CD4+ T cells sorted from blood. This chain links TRBV20-1 with TRBJ1-1; D perhaps matches TRBD1 (6 bases). CDR3 DNA sequence: TGCAGTGCTAGAGGGGGGGCCATGAACACTGAAGCTTTCTTT. Its translation is CSARGGAMNTEAFF.